The 6 T cell receptor beta chains in this list originate from one sample, sequenced in a study of cytomegalovirus exposure and HLA in healthy donors. The PCR contained 60 Vbeta and 13 Jbeta primers. Repertoires were generated with immunoSEQ multiplex PCR, while TCRdb's copy carries only in-frame clones and drops some. The sample lists under 200,000 clones, around 75% seen once, with around 4.6% in the top ten. Specimen: PBMCs. The receptor source for this set is a male donor in good health and CMV-seronegative.

About this clone itself: Germline is not matched at one junction end, which may reflect a read error. Other DNA sequences in the sample encode the same CDR3. This sequence joins TRBV27 and TRBJ1-2, with 9 bases lining up with TRBD1. Germline V gene data show CDR1 as MNHEY and CDR2 as SMNVEV (reference sequence). The CDR3 contains 17 residues. The DNA of the CDR3 is TGCGCCAGCAGTTTACGAACAGGGGGCATAGGTAGCTATGGCTACACCTTC. It encodes CASSLRTGGIGSYGYTF.

The CDR3 coding sequence is TGTGCCAGCAGTTACAAGTTCCCGACAGGGAACACTGAAGCTTTCTTT. Amino acid sequence: CASSYKFPTGNTEAFF. V gene TRBV6-6 combines with J gene TRBJ1-1; maybe TRBD1 (6 bases). The V and J ends lost 2 bases and 1 base respectively, with 14 bases between them. Germline CDR1 MNHNY, CDR2 SVGAGI (reference sequence). CDR3 length: 16 residues.

The rearrangement joins TRBV5-1 to TRBJ1-1; D remains unclear. This CDR3 has 13 residues. Trimming cost V 2 bases and J 2 bases, with 7 bases left between them. Per germline, CDR1 SGHRS and CDR2 YFSETQ. CDR3 sequence (DNA): TGCGCCAGCAGCTTCCAACACAACACTGAAGCTTTCTTT. Translated, it gives CASSFQHNTEAFF. Drawing the rest from reference TRBV5-1 and TRBJ1-1, the complete variable domain is KAGVTQTPRYLIKTRGQQVTLSCSPISGHRSVSWYQQTPGQGLQFLFEYFSETQRNKGNFPGRFSGRQFSNSRSEMNVSTLELGDSALYLCASSFQHNTEAFFGQGTRLTVV.

This clone has more than one count but fewer than ten. V gene TRBV6-1 combines with J gene TRBJ2-7; no clear D. The CDR3 is made up of 11 amino acids. Germline assignment: CDR1 MNHNS and CDR2 SASEGT. V lost 5 bases to trimming and J lost 2 bases, with 4 bases between them. The CDR3 DNA follows: TGTGCCAGCAGTTCGGCCTACGAGCAGTACTTC. This sequence encodes CASSSAYEQYF.

The rearrangement uses TRBV9 and TRBJ2-2, with D perhaps matching TRBD1 (6 bases). The CDR3 length is 16 residues. V lost 4 bases to trimming and J lost 7 bases, with 20 bases between them. Germline V lookup: CDR1 SGDLS, CDR2 YYNGEE. The CDR3 reads CASSPTAQGQVGELFF. CDR3 DNA sequence: TGTGCCAGCAGCCCGACCGCTCAGGGGCAAGTCGGGGAGCTGTTTTTT. Looking up the rest from reference TRBV9 and TRBJ2-2 gives the full variable domain: DSGVTQTPKHLITATGQRVTLRCSPRSGDLSVYWYQQSLDQGLQFLIQYYNGEERAKGNILERFSAQQFPDLHSELNLSSLELGDSALYFCASSPTAQGQVGELFFGEGSRLTVL.

The J gene is TRBJ1-5, the V gene TRBV28; no clear D. CDR3 size: 12 residues. Trimming stripped 6 bases from V and 2 bases from J, with 5 bases between. From germline, CDR1 is MDHEN and CDR2 SYDVKM. CDR3 protein: CASRAGNQPQHF. Here the CDR3 DNA reads TGTGCCAGCAGGGCGGGCAATCAGCCCCAGCATTTT.